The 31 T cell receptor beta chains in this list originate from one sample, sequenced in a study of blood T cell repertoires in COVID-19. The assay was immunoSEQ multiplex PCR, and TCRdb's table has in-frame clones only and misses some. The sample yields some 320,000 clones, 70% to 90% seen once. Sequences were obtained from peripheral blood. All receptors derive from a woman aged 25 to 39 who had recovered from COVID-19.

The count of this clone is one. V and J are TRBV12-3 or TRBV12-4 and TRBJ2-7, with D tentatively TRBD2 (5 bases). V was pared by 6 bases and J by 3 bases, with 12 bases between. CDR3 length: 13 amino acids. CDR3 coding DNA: TGTGCCAGCAGAACGAGCGGCAACTACGAGCAGTACTTC. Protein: CASRTSGNYEQYF.

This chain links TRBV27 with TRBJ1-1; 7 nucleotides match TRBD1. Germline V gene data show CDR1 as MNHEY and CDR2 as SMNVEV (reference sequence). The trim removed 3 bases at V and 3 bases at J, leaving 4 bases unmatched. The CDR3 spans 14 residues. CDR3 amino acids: CASSFDRAYTEAFF. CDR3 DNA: TGTGCCAGCAGTTTTGACAGGGCTTACACTGAAGCTTTCTTT.

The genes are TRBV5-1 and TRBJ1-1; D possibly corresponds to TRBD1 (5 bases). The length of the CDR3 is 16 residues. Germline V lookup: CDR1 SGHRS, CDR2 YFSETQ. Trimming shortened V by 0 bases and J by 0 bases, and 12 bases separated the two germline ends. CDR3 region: CASSLVPGTVNTEAFF. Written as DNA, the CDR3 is TGCGCCAGCAGCTTGGTTCCAGGGACTGTGAACACTGAAGCTTTCTTT.

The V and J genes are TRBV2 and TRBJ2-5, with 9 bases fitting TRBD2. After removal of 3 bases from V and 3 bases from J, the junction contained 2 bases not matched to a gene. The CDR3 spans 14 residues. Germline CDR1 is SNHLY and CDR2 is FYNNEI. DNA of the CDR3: TGTGCCAGCAGTGAGGCTAGCGGGGAAGAGACCCAGTACTTC. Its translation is CASSEASGEETQYF.

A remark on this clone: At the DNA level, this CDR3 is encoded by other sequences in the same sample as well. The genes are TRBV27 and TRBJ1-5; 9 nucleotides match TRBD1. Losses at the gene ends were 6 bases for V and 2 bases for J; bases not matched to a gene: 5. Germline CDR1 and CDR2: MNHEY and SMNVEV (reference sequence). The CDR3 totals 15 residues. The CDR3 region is CASREGQGRNQPQHF. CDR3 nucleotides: TGTGCCAGCAGGGAGGGACAGGGACGCAATCAGCCCCAGCATTTT.

CDR3 sequence: CASSLIGGSGYTF. Here the CDR3 DNA reads TGTGCCAGCAGTTTAATCGGGGGGAGTGGCTACACCTTC. The chain combines TRBV28 with TRBJ1-2; D is possibly TRBD1 (5 bases). The CDR3 length is 13 residues. CDR1 is MDHEN, CDR2 SYDVKM, per germline. Deletions cut 2 bases from V and 7 bases from J, with 11 bases between.

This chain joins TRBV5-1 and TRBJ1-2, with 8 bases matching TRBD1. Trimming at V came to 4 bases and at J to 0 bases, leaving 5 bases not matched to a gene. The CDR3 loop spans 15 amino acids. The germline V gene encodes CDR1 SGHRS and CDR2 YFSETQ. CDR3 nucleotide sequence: TGCGCCAGCAGCCTGACAGGGGACTCTAACTATGGCTACACCTTC. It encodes CASSLTGDSNYGYTF.

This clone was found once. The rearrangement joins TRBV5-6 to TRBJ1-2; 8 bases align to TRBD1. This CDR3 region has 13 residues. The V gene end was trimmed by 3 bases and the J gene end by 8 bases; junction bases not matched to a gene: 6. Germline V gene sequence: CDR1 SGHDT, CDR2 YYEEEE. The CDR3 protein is CASSSQGADGYTF. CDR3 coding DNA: TGTGCCAGCAGCTCGCAGGGGGCAGACGGCTACACCTTC. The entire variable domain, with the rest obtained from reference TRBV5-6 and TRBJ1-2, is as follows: DAGVTQSPTHLIKTRGQQVTLRCSPKSGHDTVSWYQQALGQGPQFIFQYYEEEERQRGNFPDRFSGHQFPNYSSELNVNALLLGDSALYLCASSSQGADGYTFGSGTRLTVV.

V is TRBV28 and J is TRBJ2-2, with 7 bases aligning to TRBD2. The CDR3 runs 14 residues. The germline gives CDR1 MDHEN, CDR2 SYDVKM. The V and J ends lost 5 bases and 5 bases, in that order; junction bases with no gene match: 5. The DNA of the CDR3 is TGTGCCAGCAGTGCCCTAGCGGTTACCGGGGAGCTGTTTTTT. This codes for CASSALAVTGELFF.

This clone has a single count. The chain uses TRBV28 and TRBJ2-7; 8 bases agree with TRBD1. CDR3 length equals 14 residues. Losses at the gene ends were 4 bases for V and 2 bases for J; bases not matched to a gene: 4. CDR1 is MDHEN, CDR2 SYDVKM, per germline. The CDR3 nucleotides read TGTGCCAGCAGTTCCGGACAGGGTCCCTACGAGCAGTACTTC. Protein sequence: CASSSGQGPYEQYF.

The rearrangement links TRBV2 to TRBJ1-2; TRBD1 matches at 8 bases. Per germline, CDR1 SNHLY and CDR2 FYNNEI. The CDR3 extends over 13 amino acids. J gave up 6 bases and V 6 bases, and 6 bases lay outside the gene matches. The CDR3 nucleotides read TGTGCCAGCAGCGGAGACAGGGGCGATGGCTACACCTTC. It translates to CASSGDRGDGYTF.

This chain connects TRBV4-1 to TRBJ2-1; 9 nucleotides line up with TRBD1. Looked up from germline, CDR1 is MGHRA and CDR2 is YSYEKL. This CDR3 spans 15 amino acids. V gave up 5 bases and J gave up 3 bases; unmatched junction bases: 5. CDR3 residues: CASSVRDRDYNEQFF. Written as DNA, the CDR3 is TGCGCCAGCAGCGTCCGGGACAGGGACTACAATGAGCAGTTCTTC.

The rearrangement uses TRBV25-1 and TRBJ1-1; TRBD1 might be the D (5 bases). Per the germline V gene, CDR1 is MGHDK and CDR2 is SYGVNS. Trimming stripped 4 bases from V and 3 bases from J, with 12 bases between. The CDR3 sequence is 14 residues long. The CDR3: CASSGEGRYTEAFF. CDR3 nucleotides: TGTGCCAGCAGTGGAGAGGGGAGGTACACTGAAGCTTTCTTT.

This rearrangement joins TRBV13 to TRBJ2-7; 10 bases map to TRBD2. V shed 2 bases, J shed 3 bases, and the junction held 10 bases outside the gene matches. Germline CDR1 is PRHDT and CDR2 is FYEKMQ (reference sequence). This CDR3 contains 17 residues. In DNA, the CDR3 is TGTGCCAGCAGCTTACTGTCTAGCGGGGGCGTTCGCTACGAGCAGTACTTC. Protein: CASSLLSSGGVRYEQYF.

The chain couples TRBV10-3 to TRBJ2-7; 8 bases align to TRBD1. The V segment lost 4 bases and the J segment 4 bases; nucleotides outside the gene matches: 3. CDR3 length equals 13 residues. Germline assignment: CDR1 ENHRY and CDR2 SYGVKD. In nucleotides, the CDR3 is TGTGCCATCAGTGTTGGGACAGGTTACGAGCAGTACTTC. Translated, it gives CAISVGTGYEQYF.

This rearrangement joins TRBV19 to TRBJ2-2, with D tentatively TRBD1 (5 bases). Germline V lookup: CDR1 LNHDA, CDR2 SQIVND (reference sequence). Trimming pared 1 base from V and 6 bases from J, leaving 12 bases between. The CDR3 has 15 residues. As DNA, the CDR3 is TGTGCCAGTAGTATAGTGCAGGGAATGGCCGGGGAGCTGTTTTTT. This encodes CASSIVQGMAGELFF.

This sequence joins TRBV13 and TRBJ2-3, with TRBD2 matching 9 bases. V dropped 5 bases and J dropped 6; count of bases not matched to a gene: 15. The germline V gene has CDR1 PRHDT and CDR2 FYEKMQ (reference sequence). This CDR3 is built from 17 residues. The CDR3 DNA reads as TGTGCCAGCAGCCCGGTACGGCGGGGGGGGTCCTGGGATACGCAGTATTTT. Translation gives CASSPVRRGGSWDTQYF.

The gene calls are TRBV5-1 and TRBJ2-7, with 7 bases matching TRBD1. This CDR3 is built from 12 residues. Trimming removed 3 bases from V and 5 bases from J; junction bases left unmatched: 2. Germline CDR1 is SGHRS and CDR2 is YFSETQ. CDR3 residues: CASSSGQDEQYF. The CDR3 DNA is TGCGCCAGCAGCTCAGGACAGGACGAGCAGTACTTC.

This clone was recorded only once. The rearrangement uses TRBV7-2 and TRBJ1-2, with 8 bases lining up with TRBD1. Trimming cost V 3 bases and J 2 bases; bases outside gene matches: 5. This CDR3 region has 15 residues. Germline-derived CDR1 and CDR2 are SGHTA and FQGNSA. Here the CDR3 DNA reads TGTGCCAGCAGCTTGGCGGCAGGGGGCAACTATGGCTACACCTTC. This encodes CASSLAAGGNYGYTF.

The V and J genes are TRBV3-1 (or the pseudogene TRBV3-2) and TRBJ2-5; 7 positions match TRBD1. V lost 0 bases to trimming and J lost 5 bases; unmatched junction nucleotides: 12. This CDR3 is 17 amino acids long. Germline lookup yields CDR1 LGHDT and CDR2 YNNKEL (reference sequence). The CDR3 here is CASSQEGFRTGGETQYF. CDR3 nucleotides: TGTGCCAGCAGCCAAGAAGGGTTTCGGACAGGCGGCGAGACCCAGTACTTC.

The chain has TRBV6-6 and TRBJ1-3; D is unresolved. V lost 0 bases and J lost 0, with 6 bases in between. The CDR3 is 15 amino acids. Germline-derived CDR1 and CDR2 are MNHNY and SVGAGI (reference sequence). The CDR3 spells CASSYSAGSGNTIYF. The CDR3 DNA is TGTGCCAGCAGTTACTCTGCCGGCTCTGGAAACACCATATATTTT.

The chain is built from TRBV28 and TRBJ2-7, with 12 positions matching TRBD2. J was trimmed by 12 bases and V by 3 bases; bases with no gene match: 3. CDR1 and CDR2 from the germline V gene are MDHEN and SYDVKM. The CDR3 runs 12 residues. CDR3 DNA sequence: TGTGCCAGCAGTTTCCCGGGACTAGCGGGGTACTTC. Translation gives CASSFPGLAGYF.

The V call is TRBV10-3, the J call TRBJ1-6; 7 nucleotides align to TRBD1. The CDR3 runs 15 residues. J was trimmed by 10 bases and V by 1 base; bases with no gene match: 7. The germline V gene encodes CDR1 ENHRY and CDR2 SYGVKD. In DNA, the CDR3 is TGTGCCATCAGTGAGTTCGCGCAGGGGGGATCACCCCTCCACTTT. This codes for CAISEFAQGGSPLHF.

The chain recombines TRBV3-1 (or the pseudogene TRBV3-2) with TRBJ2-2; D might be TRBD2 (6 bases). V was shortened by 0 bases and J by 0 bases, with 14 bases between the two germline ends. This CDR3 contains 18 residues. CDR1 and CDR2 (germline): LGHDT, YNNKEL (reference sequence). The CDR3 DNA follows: TGTGCCAGCAGCCAAGAAACCTCGGGAGTCCCGAACACCGGGGAGCTGTTTTTT. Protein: CASSQETSGVPNTGELFF.

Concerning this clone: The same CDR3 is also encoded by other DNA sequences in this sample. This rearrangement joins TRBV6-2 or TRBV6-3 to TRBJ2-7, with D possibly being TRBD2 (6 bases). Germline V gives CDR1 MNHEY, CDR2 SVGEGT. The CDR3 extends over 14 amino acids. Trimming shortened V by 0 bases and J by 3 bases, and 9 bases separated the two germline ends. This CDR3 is CASSYSGLSYEQYF. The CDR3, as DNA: TGTGCCAGCAGTTACTCGGGACTGAGCTACGAGCAGTACTTC.

CDR3 sequence reads: CASSGWGSSGNTIYF. CDR3 DNA sequence: TGTGCCAGCTCAGGGTGGGGCTCCTCTGGAAACACCATATATTTT. The chain combines TRBV2 with TRBJ1-3, with D possibly being TRBD1 (5 bases). V dropped 8 bases and J dropped 0 bases, with 14 bases sitting between them. The CDR3 contains 15 residues. Germline CDR1 is SNHLY and CDR2 is FYNNEI.

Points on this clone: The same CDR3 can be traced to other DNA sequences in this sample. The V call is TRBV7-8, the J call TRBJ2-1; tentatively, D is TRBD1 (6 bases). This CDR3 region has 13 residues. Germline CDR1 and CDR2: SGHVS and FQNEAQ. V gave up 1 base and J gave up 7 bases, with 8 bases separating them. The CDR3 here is CASSLGTVNEQFF. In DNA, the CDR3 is TGTGCCAGCAGCTTAGGGACAGTTAATGAGCAGTTCTTC.

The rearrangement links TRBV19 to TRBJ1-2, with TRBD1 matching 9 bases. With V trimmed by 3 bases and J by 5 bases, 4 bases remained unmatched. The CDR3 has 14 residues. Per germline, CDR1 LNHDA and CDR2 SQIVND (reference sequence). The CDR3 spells CASSIPGQGYGYTF. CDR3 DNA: TGTGCCAGTAGTATTCCGGGACAGGGATATGGCTACACCTTC.

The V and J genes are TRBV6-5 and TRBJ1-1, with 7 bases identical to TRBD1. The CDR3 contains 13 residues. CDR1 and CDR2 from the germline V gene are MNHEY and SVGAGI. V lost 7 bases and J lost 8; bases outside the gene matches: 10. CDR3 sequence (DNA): TGTGCCAGCACCCTCTCGGGGACAGAGGAAGCTTTCTTT. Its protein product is CASTLSGTEEAFF.

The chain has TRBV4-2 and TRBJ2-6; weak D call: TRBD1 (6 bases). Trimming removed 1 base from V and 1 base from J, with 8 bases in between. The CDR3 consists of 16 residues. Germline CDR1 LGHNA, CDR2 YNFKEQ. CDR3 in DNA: TGTGCCAGCAGCCAAGTAAGGGGGTCTGGGGCCAACGTCCTGACTTTC. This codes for CASSQVRGSGANVLTF.

This CDR3 reads CASSPRSGDEQYF. DNA for the CDR3: TGTGCCAGCTCACCACGGTCGGGAGACGAGCAGTACTTC. This chain uses TRBV18 with TRBJ2-7; tentative D call: TRBD2 (6 bases). The CDR3 is 13 residues long. Germline V gene data show CDR1 as KGHSH and CDR2 as LQKENI. Trimming shortened V by 1 base and J by 5 bases, and 9 bases separated the two germline ends.